Shown below are 6 T cell receptor beta chains from a single sample sequenced in a study of T-cell memory formation after mild COVID-19. TCRdb redid the calling of the 5' RACE reads with MiXCR, one entry per CDR3 protein. This sample has over 500,000 distinct CDR3 sequences, with 15% to 20% found just once. The sequenced material came from PBMCs or a T cell subset sorted from them (not recorded which). The origin of the receptors is an adult woman who had mild COVID-19 (a few samples of this study predate the infection). Cell type and time point are not known.

There are a few counts of this clonotype. This chain uses TRBV7-3 with TRBJ2-2; D not certain. Germline V lookup: CDR1 SGHTA, CDR2 FQGTGA. This CDR3 contains 14 residues. Trimming cost V 5 bases and J 0 bases, with 7 bases left between them. DNA for the CDR3: TGTGCCAGCAGCCCGCAGACGAACACCGGGGAGCTGTTTTTT. It specifies CASSPQTNTGELFF.

This chain connects TRBV5-1 to TRBJ2-5; D remains ambiguous. The germline CDR1 and CDR2 sequences are SGHRS and YFSETQ. V lost 3 bases to trimming and J lost 5 bases, with 11 bases between them. This CDR3 is 13 amino acids long. The CDR3 DNA reads TGCGCCAGCAGCTCCAGGACCGGGGAGACCCAGTACTTC. Encoded protein: CASSSRTGETQYF. The full variable domain, with the rest looked up from reference TRBV5-1 and TRBJ2-5, is KAGVTQTPRYLIKTRGQQVTLSCSPISGHRSVSWYQQTPGQGLQFLFEYFSETQRNKGNFPGRFSGRQFSNSRSEMNVSTLELGDSALYLCASSSRTGETQYFGPGTRLLVL.

The CDR3 reads CASRSGLRETQYF. The CDR3 bases are TGTGCCAGCAGATCAGGGCTCCGGGAGACCCAGTACTTC. V gene TRBV11-2 combines with J gene TRBJ2-5, with D tentatively TRBD1 (5 bases). Per germline, CDR1 SGHAT and CDR2 FQNNGV. CDR3 size: 13 residues. The V end lost 6 bases, the J end lost 5 bases, and 13 bases lay between the germline ends.

The chain links TRBV20-1 to TRBJ1-2, with D perhaps matching TRBD1 (5 bases). From germline, CDR1 is DFQATT and CDR2 SNEGSKA (reference sequence). V dropped 2 bases and J dropped 4 bases, with 11 bases sitting between them. CDR3 length: 13 amino acids. This chain's CDR3 is CSARMGGAYGYTF. CDR3 nucleotides: TGCAGTGCTAGAATGGGGGGTGCCTATGGCTACACCTTC.

This clonotype was observed a handful of times. The V gene is TRBV15, the J gene TRBJ2-1, with 9 bases fitting TRBD2. V shed 6 bases and J 7 bases; nucleotides not matched to a gene: 7. The V gene's germline CDR1 is LNHNV and CDR2 YYDKDF (reference sequence). There are 14 residues in the CDR3. CDR3 amino acids: CATRGSGSGNEQFF. CDR3 DNA sequence: TGTGCCACCAGGGGTAGCGGGAGTGGGAATGAGCAGTTCTTC. The full variable domain, rest sourced from reference TRBV15 and TRBJ2-1, is DAMVIQNPRYQVTQFGKPVTLSCSQTLNHNVMYWYQQKSSQAPKLLFHYYDKDFNNEADTPDNFQSRRPNTSFCFLDIRSPGLGDTAMYLCATRGSGSGNEQFFGPGTRLTVL.

The chain is built from TRBV9 and TRBJ2-7, with 9 bases fitting TRBD2. The CDR3 sequence is 16 residues long. The V gene end was trimmed by 0 bases and the J gene end by 5 bases; junction bases not matched to a gene: 9. The germline gives CDR1 SGDLS, CDR2 YYNGEE. CDR3 in amino acids: CASSVGGGREIDEQYF. CDR3 bases: TGTGCCAGCAGCGTAGGTGGCGGGAGGGAAATCGACGAGCAGTACTTC.